One and the same sample provided the 8 T cell receptor beta chains below, sequenced in a study of CXCR3-negative and CXCR3-positive naive CD8 T cells (dated by TCRdb to between 2017 and 2020). These TCRs are of unknown antigen specificity. Study-wide findings and limitations: Compared with CXCR3-negative naive cells, CXCR3-positive naive cells had TRB CDR3s with higher hydrophobicity (lower Kidera factor 4), lower energy, and higher strength and volume indices.

Sequenced using a NextSeq 550. The Human TCR Profiling Kit (MiLaboratory) was used to make UMI-labeled 5' RACE TRB cDNA libraries. TCRdb reprocessed the reads and provides one entry for every CDR3 protein sequence; no DNA is given. The data table for this sample lists around 63,000 distinct CDR3 sequences. Over 4% of the sample is in the top ten clones. The specimen was naive CXCR3+ CD8+ T cells from blood. This specimen's cell subset or site label, interpreted: CD45RO-CCR7+CD27+CD95- naive CD8+ T cells expressing CXCR3 (TNR3+). Receptors were obtained from a human donor in good health. Some clones in this sample may be carry-over from other donors' samples.

The chain uses TRBV7-2 and TRBJ2-3; TCRdb returns TRBD2, unconfirmable since there is no DNA. From germline, CDR1 is SGHTA and CDR2 FQGNSA. The CDR3 totals 19 residues. The CDR3 protein is CASSLGPQARLAGVDTQYF.

The rearrangement uses TRBV23-1 and TRBJ2-6; lacking DNA, the TRBD2 call made by TCRdb goes unchecked. TRBV23-1 carries the ORF label, with uncertain function. This CDR3 has 15 residues. The CDR3: CASGRRGSGANVLTF.

V and J are TRBV7-9 and TRBJ2-1. This CDR3 spans 14 amino acids. CDR1 and CDR2 (germline): SEHNR, FQNEAQ (reference sequence). The CDR3 spells CASSLVAVYNEQFF.

The CDR3 protein is CAISEVDTGELFF. This chain uses TRBV10-3 with TRBJ2-2. This CDR3 has 13 residues. Germline V lookup: CDR1 ENHRY, CDR2 SYGVKD.

V gene TRBV7-3 combines with J gene TRBJ2-6. CDR1 and CDR2 from the germline V gene are SGHTA and FQGTGA. The CDR3 runs 17 residues. The CDR3 is CASSLGLRDSGANVLTF.

This chain uses TRBV14 with TRBJ2-2; TCRdb reports TRBD2, a call that lacks DNA to check it against. The CDR3 loop spans 17 amino acids. Germline CDR1 reads SGHDN; CDR2 reads FVKESK. The CDR3 sequence: CASSQDSLALNTGELFF.

The genes are TRBV10-1 and TRBJ1-1; absent DNA, TCRdb's TRBD1 call cannot be checked. Germline V gene data show CDR1 as WNHNN and CDR2 as SYGVQD (reference sequence). This CDR3 is 13 amino acids long. The CDR3: CASRIQATTEAFF.

This chain uses TRBV7-6 with TRBJ2-1; TCRdb returns TRBD2, unconfirmable since there is no DNA. CDR3 length: 17 amino acids. Germline V gene sequence: CDR1 SGHVS, CDR2 FNYEAQ. This CDR3 is CASSLESSGWGINEQFF. Full variable domain (rest looked up from reference TRBV7-6 and TRBJ2-1): GAGVSQSPRYKVTKRGQDVALRCDPISGHVSLYWYRQALGQGPEFLTYFNYEAQQDKSGLPNDRFSAERPEGSISTLTIQRTEQRDSAMYRCASSLESSGWGINEQFFGPGTRLTVL.